Listed here are 13 T cell receptor beta chains from one sample, sequenced in a study of T cell changes during pregnancy in multiple sclerosis. TCRdb's table, derived via immunoSEQ multiplex PCR, lists solely in-frame clones and lacks some. The sample comprises tens of thousands of clones, more than 90% of which are singletons, and approximately 0.2% rests with the top ten. Sequencing was performed on CD4+ T cells from peripheral blood mononuclear cells, taken before pregnancy. These receptors all stem from a female donor with multiple sclerosis, enrolled in a pregnancy study.

The chain has TRBV7-2 and TRBJ2-1; a possible D gene is TRBD1 (5 bases). Germline lookup yields CDR1 SGHTA and CDR2 FQGNSA. V lost 4 bases and J 9 bases, leaving 10 bases between the germline ends. The CDR3 has 12 residues. The CDR3 region has the DNA TGTGCCAGCAGCTCCTGGGGCGGTGAGCAGTTCTTC. This translates into CASSSWGGEQFF.

J is TRBJ2-5 and V is TRBV7-2, with 14 bases matching TRBD2. The CDR3 loop spans 17 amino acids. J was trimmed by 5 bases and V by 1 base; bases with no gene match: 6. From germline, CDR1 is SGHTA and CDR2 FQGNSA. In nucleotides, the CDR3 is TGTGCCAGCAGCTTAGAGGGACTAGCGGGGGAGGGGGAGACCCAGTACTTC. Its translation: CASSLEGLAGEGETQYF.

The V and J genes are TRBV5-4 and TRBJ2-7; 7 bases match TRBD1. The germline V gene has CDR1 SGHNT and CDR2 YYREEE (reference sequence). Trimming took 2 bases from V and 2 from J; bases not matched to a gene: 7. The CDR3 extends over 15 amino acids. The CDR3 nucleotides read TGTGCCAGCAGCTTAGGACAGGCGATGACCTACGAGCAGTACTTC. Amino acids: CASSLGQAMTYEQYF.

This chain links TRBV6-1 with TRBJ1-1; 8 positions agree with TRBD1. Germline assignment: CDR1 MNHNS and CDR2 SASEGT. The CDR3 spans 13 residues. J gave up 3 bases and V 8 bases, and 5 bases lay outside the gene matches. The chain's CDR3 is CASPGQEYTEAFF. The CDR3, as DNA: TGTGCCAGCCCGGGACAGGAATACACTGAAGCTTTCTTT.

The CDR3 DNA reads TGTGCCAGCAGCGGGGAGGGGGTAGGAACTGAAGCTTTCTTT. It codes for CASSGEGVGTEAFF. This chain links TRBV9 with TRBJ1-1; D may be TRBD1 (6 bases). With 3 bases removed from V and 5 bases from J, the gap between germline ends came to 14 bases. The CDR3 spans 14 residues. CDR1 and CDR2 from the germline V gene are SGDLS and YYNGEE.

The chain uses TRBV15 and TRBJ1-5; maybe TRBD1 (6 bases). The CDR3 spans 18 residues. Germline CDR1 and CDR2: LNHNV and YYDKDF (reference sequence). V lost 4 bases and J 1 base, leaving 20 bases between the germline ends. Written as DNA, the CDR3 is TGTGCCACCAGCAAAGGTCAGGTGGGGACACTGAGCAATCAGCCCCAGCATTTT. Its translation: CATSKGQVGTLSNQPQHF.

V usage is TRBV6-6 and J usage is TRBJ2-1; D may be TRBD2 (6 bases). CDR1 MNHNY and CDR2 SVGAGI come from the germline V gene (reference sequence). With 2 bases removed from V and 0 bases from J, the gap between germline ends came to 11 bases. The CDR3 loop spans 16 amino acids. The CDR3 loop is CASSYRVAVSYNEQFF. CDR3 sequence (DNA): TGTGCCAGCAGTTACAGGGTAGCGGTCTCCTACAATGAGCAGTTCTTC.

CDR3 loop: CASSLPDRGNTIYF. CDR3 DNA: TGTGCCAGCAGTTTACCGGACAGGGGGAACACCATATATTTT. The chain couples TRBV28 to TRBJ1-3; the match to TRBD1 covers 10 bases. Per germline, CDR1 MDHEN and CDR2 SYDVKM. Trimming at V came to 2 bases and at J to 7 bases, leaving 2 bases not matched to a gene. This CDR3 is built from 14 residues.

The V and J genes are TRBV19 and TRBJ1-5; 9 nucleotides match TRBD1. Germline CDR1 is LNHDA and CDR2 is SQIVND (reference sequence). After removal of 2 bases from V and 5 bases from J, the junction contained 4 bases not matched to a gene. The CDR3 has 15 residues. The CDR3: CASSISDRGDQPQHF. The CDR3 nucleotides read TGTGCCAGTAGTATATCAGACAGGGGGGATCAGCCCCAGCATTTT.

The genes are TRBV9 and TRBJ1-3, with a tentative D call TRBD1 (5 bases). Germline assignment: CDR1 SGDLS and CDR2 YYNGEE. V lost 4 bases, J lost 2 bases, and 19 bases lay in between. The CDR3 is 17 residues long. DNA for the CDR3: TGTGCCAGCAGCTTTCGGGAGGGGCCGCCGACTGGAAACACCATATATTTT. This gives the protein CASSFREGPPTGNTIYF.

This clone came up once. The chain employs TRBV27 and TRBJ2-2, with D uncertain. The CDR3 runs to 16 residues. The germline V gene encodes CDR1 MNHEY and CDR2 SMNVEV (reference sequence). V lost 6 bases and J 0 bases, leaving 14 bases between the germline ends. Here the CDR3 reads CASRIGPLTNTGELFF. In DNA, the CDR3 is TGTGCCAGCAGAATTGGGCCCTTGACGAACACCGGGGAGCTGTTTTTT.

The V call is TRBV19, the J call TRBJ1-4; D is unclear. CDR3 length: 14 residues. CDR1 is LNHDA, CDR2 SQIVND, per germline (reference sequence). The V gene lost 1 base and the J gene lost 2 bases, with 5 bases spanning the gap. The DNA of the CDR3 is TGTGCCAGTAGTATAGGTCGGACTAATGAAAAACTGTTTTTT. Its translation: CASSIGRTNEKLFF.

The chain joins TRBV28 to TRBJ2-1; 11 nucleotides match TRBD2. Germline loops: CDR1 MDHEN, CDR2 SYDVKM. CDR3 length: 15 residues. V trimming: 5 bases; J trimming: 7 bases; junction bases outside the gene matches: 7. The CDR3 reads CASSPRASGRNEQFF. CDR3 DNA sequence: TGTGCCAGCAGTCCCCGGGCTAGCGGGAGGAATGAGCAGTTCTTC.